Described below is a single TCR beta chain sequence and its context. Trimming cost V 1 base and J 0 bases, with 7 bases left between them. This CDR3 is built from 15 residues. Germline CDR1 and CDR2: SNHLY and FYNNEI. These data are taken from a study of blood T cell repertoires in COVID-19. Across the whole study: COVID-19 samples, acute and convalescent, were from the United States, Italy and Spain. Sources were T cells, B-cell-depleted T cells, or PBMCs; the material itself was cDNA or gDNA.

Study processing details: Nucleated cell counts were estimated from reference gene primer amplification. Assay: immunoSEQ multiplex PCR; the TCRdb copy retains only in-frame clones and omits some. V and J calls plus clone size are reproduced from that table; the DNA served to infer D and trimming. The sample holds just over 70,000 clones; 91% are singletons and the top ten take more than 8%. The sample comprised peripheral blood. The genes are TRBV2 and TRBJ1-5; D uncertain. The TCR was taken from a human donor in a cohort sampled during active COVID-19. CDR3 sequence: CASSEDIDSNQPQHF. DNA for the CDR3: TGTGCCAGCAGTGAAGACATTGATAGCAATCAGCCCCAGCATTTT.